The next 9 T cell receptor beta chains were all read from a single sample in a study of CD8 T cells in ankylosing spondylitis. MiXCR, applied by TCRdb to the 5' RACE reads, yields one record per CDR3 protein. This sample has about 230,000 distinct CDR3 sequences; roughly 8% occur once, and the top ten carry more than 4%. Sequencing input: blood, either unsorted or a sorted T cell fraction (not recorded which). Receptors were obtained from a female donor with ankylosing spondylitis or in good health (not recorded which).

In regard to this clonotype: This may arise from a read error, as a much more abundant clone is one base away. In DNA form, the CDR3 reads TGTGCCAGCAGTCGCTCAGGGCCTTCCAATGAGCAGCTCTTC. Encoded protein: CASSRSGPSNEQLF. The chain employs TRBV12-3 or TRBV12-4 and TRBJ2-1, with D possibly matching TRBD1 (5 bases). The CDR3 runs to 14 residues.

Comment on this clonotype: Given a much more abundant clone one base away, this may be a read error. This chain uses TRBV20-1 with TRBJ2-5, with D maybe TRBD1 (5 bases). Trimming took off 6 bases at V and 3 bases at J, with 14 bases between the two ends. The germline V gene has CDR1 DFQATT and CDR2 SNEGSKA (reference sequence). The CDR3 runs 13 residues. As DNA, the CDR3 is TGCAGTGCCGCAGGGTTACGCGAAGAGACCCAGTACTTC. Protein product: CSAAGLREETQYF.

V is TRBV5-5 and J is TRBJ1-5; 7 positions agree with TRBD1. Losses at the gene ends were 0 bases for V and 2 bases for J; bases not matched to a gene: 2. Per germline, CDR1 SGHKS and CDR2 YYEKEE (reference sequence). The CDR3 is 15 residues long. CDR3 amino acids: CASSLEGGRNQPQHF. The DNA for the CDR3 is TGTGCCAGCAGCTTGGAAGGGGGCCGCAATCAGCCCCAGCATTTT.

At least ten counts were recorded for this clonotype. The CDR3 loop is CSAPGRGTEAFF. CDR3 coding DNA: TGCAGTGCTCCCGGGAGGGGCACTGAAGCTTTCTTT. The chain recombines TRBV20-1 with TRBJ1-1; possibly TRBD1 for D (5 bases). The germline V and J ends were trimmed by 5 bases and 4 bases, with 11 bases remaining between them. The CDR3 covers 12 residues. Germline V gene lookup returns CDR1 DFQATT and CDR2 SNEGSKA (reference sequence).

Note on this clonotype: The junction departs from the called germline gene at one end, perhaps through a read error. This chain links TRBV28 with TRBJ2-2; tentative D call: TRBD2 (5 bases). This CDR3 region has 15 residues. Germline V lookup: CDR1 MDHEN, CDR2 SYDVKM. CDR3 sequence: CASSLTGPNTGKLFF. DNA of the CDR3: TGTGCCAGCAGCCTGACTGGGCCGAACACCGGGAAGCTGTTTTTT.

This clonotype came up a few times. The J gene is TRBJ2-1, the V gene TRBV13, with TRBD2 identical over 9 bases. Looked up from germline, CDR1 is PRHDT and CDR2 is FYEKMQ (reference sequence). This CDR3 contains 15 residues. The V and J ends lost 5 bases and 6 bases, in that order; junction bases with no gene match: 8. The CDR3 DNA follows: TGTGCCAGCAGCCCCCGGCGGGAGGGCAGCAATGAGCAGTTCTTC. Amino acid sequence: CASSPRREGSNEQFF.

This clonotype was found many times. The chain recombines TRBV27 with TRBJ1-5; D remains unclear. CDR3 length equals 15 residues. Per the germline V gene, CDR1 is MNHEY and CDR2 is SMNVEV (reference sequence). Trimming took 4 bases from V and 0 from J, leaving 10 bases between them. The CDR3 DNA reads as TGTGCCAGCAGTTCCCTAAGTTATAGCAATCAGCCCCAGCATTTT. This encodes CASSSLSYSNQPQHF.

This clonotype has a count of ten or more. V gene TRBV9 combines with J gene TRBJ2-7, with D maybe TRBD1 (5 bases). The CDR3 consists of 15 residues. CDR1 is SGDLS, CDR2 YYNGEE, per germline. V dropped 0 bases and J dropped 3 bases, with 13 bases sitting between them. Here the CDR3 reads CASSVDYGQGYEQYF. The DNA of the CDR3 is TGTGCCAGCAGCGTAGATTACGGACAAGGCTACGAGCAGTACTTC.

Note on this clonotype: The junction differs from germline at one of its ends, possibly a read error. The chain is built from TRBV2 and TRBJ2-3; the D call may be TRBD1 or TRBD2 (5 bases each). The CDR3 runs 16 residues. The germline CDR1 and CDR2 sequences are SNHLY and FYNNEI. DNA for the CDR3: TGTGCCAGCAGGCCCCCTGGGGCGGCTAGCACAGATATGCAGTATTTT. It translates to CASRPPGAASTDMQYF.